The sequence of this T cell receptor beta chain was determined in a study of cytomegalovirus exposure and HLA in healthy donors. The wider study: Of around 400 genotyped donors, 80% to 85% grouped in the Caucasian-associated ancestry cluster. General study points: A later analysis appeared to link common viral pathogens to several of the most significant clusters. Reports described diagnosis of cytomegalovirus status by the classifier as highly specific and sensitive.

This CDR3 is built from 15 residues. Germline loops: CDR1 SGDLS, CDR2 YYNGEE. Trimming left V 4 bases short and J 0 bases short, with 11 bases between. With regard to this clone: The antigen is undetermined.

PCR involved 60 Vbeta and 13 Jbeta primers. Only in-frame clones appear in the TCRdb table, and some are missing; sequencing was by immunoSEQ multiplex PCR. The sample holds some 120,000 clones; about 74% are singletons and the top ten take over 5%. V is TRBV9 and J is TRBJ1-3; no firm D call. Sequences were obtained from PBMCs. The receptor was derived from a man in his forties in good health and CMV-seropositive. CDR3 protein: CASSPVPSSGNTIYF. CDR3 DNA sequence: TGTGCCAGCAGCCCGGTCCCGAGCTCTGGAAACACCATATATTTT.